The 9 T cell receptor beta chains below all came from one sample that was sequenced in a study of regulatory T cells in long-lasting Graves disease (dated by TCRdb to the early 2020s). This specimen's time point label, interpreted: persistent/refractory GD, antithyroid drugs over 5 years with positive TRAb. For both TCR sequencing and RNA sequencing, RNA was extracted from PBMCs in TRIzol. The method behind the library was multiplex PCR. TCRdb lists the instrument as Illumina HiSeq 4000. CDR3 regions were amplified by Arm-PCR with iRepertoire HTBI primers to construct TCR beta libraries. TCRdb cleaned the public reads at Q25 with fastp, built clones with MiXCR and kept in-frame beta chains. Entries that share a CDR3 protein sequence are merged under the most common genes and DNA. The sample data list about 300,000 distinct CDR3 sequences, and 22% of these were observed just once. The ten largest clonotypes hold 56% of the sample.

The sample consisted of peripheral blood mononuclear cells (PBMCs), taken when the disease was refractory, from a patient treated with antithyroid drugs. These receptor sequences come from a female donor with Graves disease.

This clonotype was observed a handful of times. The chain carries TRBV3-1 and TRBJ1-1; tentative D call: TRBD1 (5 bases). Trimming removed 4 bases at V and 4 bases at J, with 16 bases between. The CDR3 consists of 15 residues. Germline V gene data show CDR1 as LGHDT and CDR2 as YNNKEL (reference sequence). Here the CDR3 reads CASSPGRLSSTEAFF. DNA for the CDR3: TGTGCCAGCAGCCCAGGGAGGCTCAGTAGCACTGAAGCTTTCTTT.

The rearrangement links TRBV20-1 to TRBJ2-7, with 9 positions matching TRBD1. The CDR3 loop spans 15 amino acids. The junction had 15 bases not matched to a gene; V was cut back by 6 bases and J by 6 bases. Germline CDR1 DFQATT, CDR2 SNEGSKA (reference sequence). CDR3 loop: CSALFPGQGGGEQYF. For the CDR3, the DNA is TGCAGTGCCCTGTTCCCGGGACAGGGCGGAGGCGAGCAGTACTTC.

This clonotype has a count of ten or more. The V call is TRBV28, the J call TRBJ1-6; 9 bases line up with TRBD1. The CDR3 spans 15 residues. V shed 5 bases, J shed 5 bases, and the junction held 4 bases outside the gene matches. Germline V CDR1 and CDR2: MDHEN, SYDVKM. The CDR3 reads CASSPRTGDNSPLHF. CDR3 DNA sequence: TGTGCCAGCAGTCCTCGGACAGGGGATAATTCACCCCTCCACTTT.

Ten or more counts support this clonotype. The genes are TRBV16 and TRBJ1-5; 7 positions agree with TRBD1. CDR3 length equals 14 residues. Germline lookup yields CDR1 KGHSY and CDR2 FQNENV. After removal of 7 bases from V and 3 bases from J, the junction contained 6 bases not matched to a gene. The CDR3 DNA follows: TGTGCCAGCAACGAACAGGGGTACAATCAGCCCCAGCATTTT. Translation: CASNEQGYNQPQHF.

As regards this clonotype: With a much larger clone just one base away, this may be a read error. The chain combines TRBV24-1 with TRBJ2-2; 7 nucleotides line up with TRBD2. The CDR3 covers 17 residues. Germline CDR1 reads KGHDR; CDR2 reads SFDVKD. The CDR3 reads CTTSDLAGGRKAGELFF. CDR3 bases: TGTACCACCAGTGATTTGGCTGGCGGGAGAAAGGCCGGGGAGCTGTTTTTT.

This clonotype was seen ten or more times. The V gene is TRBV2, the J gene TRBJ2-5, with D possibly matching TRBD2 (6 bases). V was clipped by 4 bases and J by 5 bases, with 11 bases between them. The CDR3 extends over 13 amino acids. Germline V CDR1 and CDR2: SNHLY, FYNNEI. The CDR3 here is CASSVEGWETQYF. The CDR3 nucleotides are TGTGCCAGCAGTGTGGAGGGATGGGAGACCCAGTACTTC.

The sample holds a few counts of this clonotype. A read error may be the cause here, since a much bigger clone is one base away. The V and J genes are TRBV10-3 and TRBJ1-1; D is undetermined. CDR1 and CDR2 (germline): ENHRY, SYGVKD. The CDR3 has 11 residues. CDR3 amino acids: CASSKNTEAFF. The DNA of the CDR3 is TGTGCCAGCAGTAAGAACACTGAAGCTTTCTTT.

This clonotype came up many times. The chain couples TRBV28 to TRBJ1-1; D gene unclear. This CDR3 spans 14 amino acids. In germline, CDR1 is MDHEN, CDR2 SYDVKM. The V gene lost 5 bases and the J gene lost 3 bases, with 13 bases spanning the gap. CDR3 protein: CASSPYLGDTEAFF. In DNA form, the CDR3 reads TGTGCCAGCAGTCCCTATCTAGGAGACACTGAAGCTTTCTTT.

This clonotype appeared many times. The chain uses TRBV7-2 and TRBJ2-7, with D possibly matching TRBD1 (6 bases). Germline lookup yields CDR1 SGHTA and CDR2 FQGNSA. The CDR3 runs to 15 residues. V was shortened by 1 base and J by 4 bases, with 14 bases between the two germline ends. The DNA for the CDR3 is TGTGCCAGCAGCTTAGTTCTGGGGGCGGAATACGAGCAGTACTTC. The encoded protein is CASSLVLGAEYEQYF.